The 8 T cell receptor beta chains listed next were all sequenced from one sample in a study of blood T cell repertoires in COVID-19. Repertoires were generated with immunoSEQ multiplex PCR, while TCRdb's copy carries only in-frame clones and drops some. The data contain 55,000 to 65,000 clones, 75% to 95% of them singletons. The sequencing input was peripheral blood. Receptor source: a human donor in a cohort sampled during active COVID-19.

The chain combines TRBV10-2 with TRBJ2-1, with TRBD1 matching 7 bases. The CDR3 spans 14 residues. Germline CDR1 reads WSHSY; CDR2 reads SAAADI. V was pared by 6 bases and J by 0 bases, with 2 bases of the junction left unmatched. The CDR3 loop is CASSRDSSYNEQFF. DNA of the CDR3: TGCGCCAGCAGCAGGGACAGCTCCTACAATGAGCAGTTCTTC.

CDR3 region: CASSLDRGQYNEQFF. The CDR3 nucleotides read TGTGCCAGCAGCTTAGACAGGGGCCAGTACAATGAGCAGTTCTTC. V and J are TRBV7-2 and TRBJ2-1, with 7 bases fitting TRBD1. The CDR3 covers 15 residues. J gave up 4 bases and V 1 base, and 4 bases lay outside the gene matches. The germline gives CDR1 SGHTA, CDR2 FQGNSA.

V usage is TRBV5-1 and J usage is TRBJ1-4, with TRBD1 identical over 9 bases. The CDR3 length is 14 residues. J gave up 6 bases and V 5 bases, and 5 bases lay outside the gene matches. Germline loops: CDR1 SGHRS, CDR2 YFSETQ. CDR3 bases: TGCGCCAGCAGTTTCACAGGGGGCGATGAAAAACTGTTTTTT. It specifies CASSFTGGDEKLFF. Full variable domain (rest looked up from reference TRBV5-1 and TRBJ1-4): KAGVTQTPRYLIKTRGQQVTLSCSPISGHRSVSWYQQTPGQGLQFLFEYFSETQRNKGNFPGRFSGRQFSNSRSEMNVSTLELGDSALYLCASSFTGGDEKLFFGSGTQLSVL.

This clone occurred once. The chain has TRBV28 and TRBJ2-1; maybe TRBD2 (6 bases). The CDR3 has 16 amino acids. The germline V gene encodes CDR1 MDHEN and CDR2 SYDVKM. V was cut by 2 bases and J by 2 bases, with 13 bases left in between. The CDR3 bases are TGTGCCAGCAGTTTACCCGGTAGCGGACCCTACAATGAGCAGTTCTTC. It codes for CASSLPGSGPYNEQFF.

The chain has TRBV6-5 and TRBJ1-4; D may be TRBD1 (6 bases). The CDR3 consists of 15 residues. The germline V gene encodes CDR1 MNHEY and CDR2 SVGAGI. Trimming stripped 4 bases from V and 3 bases from J, with 12 bases between. The DNA of the CDR3 is TGTGCCAGCAGTTTCAGGGGTCCGGCTAATGAAAAACTGTTTTTT. Its translation is CASSFRGPANEKLFF.

This chain connects TRBV2 to TRBJ1-1, with a weak D call TRBD1 (6 bases). CDR1 and CDR2 from the germline V gene are SNHLY and FYNNEI. The V and J ends lost 8 bases and 3 bases respectively, with 16 bases between them. The CDR3 totals 14 residues. The CDR3 region is CASLDRTSDTEAFF. CDR3 nucleotide sequence: TGTGCCAGCCTAGACAGGACCTCAGACACTGAAGCTTTCTTT.

The V and J genes are TRBV29-1 and TRBJ1-5, with 11 bases aligning to TRBD1. V lost 4 bases, J lost 6 bases, and 5 bases stayed unmatched. The CDR3 loop spans 14 amino acids. In germline, CDR1 is SQVTM, CDR2 ANQGSEA. The CDR3, as DNA: TGCAGCGTTGCGGACAGGGGGCACCCTCAGCCCCAGCATTTT. Its translation is CSVADRGHPQPQHF.

The chain links TRBV27 to TRBJ2-7, with D maybe TRBD1 (5 bases). V was pared by 5 bases and J by 1 base, with 15 bases between. Germline V gene lookup returns CDR1 MNHEY and CDR2 SMNVEV (reference sequence). CDR3 length: 15 amino acids. CDR3 DNA sequence: TGTGCCAGCAGTCCCCGGACACAACTTTCCTACGAGCAGTACTTC. It codes for CASSPRTQLSYEQYF.